This entry is about one T cell receptor beta chain. The sample belongs to a study of blood T cell repertoires in COVID-19. Turning to the study itself: Acute and convalescent COVID-19 specimens originated in the United States, Italy and Spain. The analysed material was cDNA or gDNA that came from T cells, B-cell-depleted T cells, or PBMCs.

The CDR3 covers 20 residues. With V trimmed by 1 base and J by 0 bases, 13 bases remained unmatched. Germline lookup yields CDR1 LGHDT and CDR2 YNNKEL (reference sequence). Some clones are missing from TCRdb's copy, which holds only in-frame ones; the method was immunoSEQ multiplex PCR. The sample records over 400,000 clones, 86% being singletons. Sequenced: peripheral blood. The gene calls are TRBV3-1 (or the pseudogene TRBV3-2) and TRBJ1-3, with 9 positions matching TRBD1. The clonotype was recovered from a woman aged 30 to 39 with active or convalescent COVID-19. As DNA, the CDR3 is TGTGCCAGCAGCCAAGCCTTGGGGACAGGGCGGTGGAGCTCTGGAAACACCATATATTTT. Translation: CASSQALGTGRWSSGNTIYF.